The clone carrying this T cell receptor beta chain has a count of ten or more. As yet, its antigen is unknown. With V trimmed by 6 bases and J by 2 bases, 12 bases remained unmatched. The CDR3 runs to 16 residues. CDR1 MNHNS and CDR2 SASEGT come from the germline V gene. The data belong to a study of T cells in Graves' hyperthyroidism and ophthalmopathy. Study-level results: Most clonotypes expanded in thyroid above 0.001 were likewise present in blood. Patients with ophthalmopathy were separated from those with stable hyperthyroidism by a 13 V-J model.

PBMCs were collected from an approximately 9.3 ml volume of fresh peripheral blood. Authors of the study amplified TCR beta CDR3 regions from RNA transcripts. RT-PCR in the first round (using the HTBI primer set) targeted the TCR CDR3. TCRdb re-analysed the multiplex PCR reads in MiXCR, keeping a single row per CDR3 protein. The sample lists hundreds of thousands of distinct CDR3 sequences, approximately 24% occurring once. This receptor was identified in a woman in her forties with Graves' ophthalmopathy. Source material: blood. The gene calls are TRBV6-1 and TRBJ2-5, with TRBD1 identical over 7 bases. DNA of the CDR3: TGTGCCAGCAGATCCAGGGGGACCCATCAACAAGAGACCCAGTACTTC. It translates to CASRSRGTHQQETQYF.